The clone carrying this T cell receptor (beta chain) has a count of ten or more. Per the germline V gene, CDR1 is SEHNR and CDR2 is FQNEAQ (reference sequence). The CDR3 spans 14 residues. V shed 7 bases and J 4 bases; nucleotides not matched to a gene: 6. The assay was immunoSEQ multiplex PCR, and TCRdb's table has in-frame clones only and misses some. Of hundreds of thousands of clones in the sample, around 87% were seen once. The record originates from a study of blood T cell repertoires in COVID-19. For the study at large: PBMCs, B-cell-depleted T cells, or T cells were the source of the cDNA or gDNA that made up the material.

Sequences were obtained from PBMCs or T cells enriched from blood (not recorded which). This clonotype was obtained from a man aged 30 to 45 who had recovered from COVID-19. The chain has TRBV7-9 and TRBJ2-2; TRBD1 matches at 7 bases. The CDR3 spells CASMLQGSTGELFF. CDR3 DNA: TGTGCCAGCATGTTACAGGGGTCCACCGGGGAGCTGTTTTTT.